A single sample gave rise to the 16 T cell receptor beta chains below, sequenced in a study of PD-L1 blockade in urothelial cancer. Repertoires were generated with immunoSEQ multiplex PCR, while TCRdb's copy carries only in-frame clones and drops some. Found here are around 68,000 clones, around four fifths of them singletons; the top ten hold 1.6%. As for time point: pretreatment peripheral blood. Here the sequenced sample was PBMCs, taken around atezolizumab (anti-PD-L1) treatment. These receptors came from a man aged 70 or older with urothelial cancer.

The rearrangement joins TRBV11-2 to TRBJ2-7, with D possibly being TRBD2 (5 bases). Looked up from germline, CDR1 is SGHAT and CDR2 is FQNNGV. V shed 4 bases and J shed 2 bases, with 12 bases lying between them. The CDR3 has 14 residues. The CDR3 region is CASSSRAGAYEQYF. In DNA, the CDR3 is TGTGCCAGCAGCTCGAGGGCCGGTGCCTACGAGCAGTACTTC.

This chain uses TRBV5-4 with TRBJ2-2, with D perhaps matching TRBD1 (6 bases). Deletions cut 2 bases from V and 0 bases from J, with 8 bases between. The CDR3 is made up of 15 amino acids. The V gene's germline CDR1 is SGHNT and CDR2 YYREEE (reference sequence). The CDR3 loop is CASSFGQSNTGELFF. The CDR3 DNA reads TGTGCCAGCAGCTTTGGACAGTCGAACACCGGGGAGCTGTTTTTT.

The CDR3 loop reads CASSPQGATEAFF. The CDR3, as DNA: TGTGCCAGCAGCCCCCAGGGGGCCACTGAAGCTTTCTTT. V is TRBV11-2 and J is TRBJ1-1, with 8 bases identical to TRBD1. V lost 5 bases and J lost 4; bases outside the gene matches: 3. This CDR3 comprises 13 residues. The germline V gene encodes CDR1 SGHAT and CDR2 FQNNGV.

The chain employs TRBV10-1 and TRBJ1-1; D is unresolved. Germline V CDR1 and CDR2: WNHNN, SYGVQD (reference sequence). The CDR3 spans 13 residues. The CDR3 coding sequence is TGCCCCAAACATCCCCACTACAACACTGAAGCTTTCTTT. It is translated as CPKHPHYNTEAFF.

V usage is TRBV10-3 and J usage is TRBJ2-7; perhaps TRBD1 as D (6 bases). Trimming left V 2 bases short and J 4 bases short, with 21 bases between. Per germline, CDR1 ENHRY and CDR2 SYGVKD. The CDR3 is 17 residues long. CDR3 sequence (DNA): TGTGCCATCAGTGAGCCGAGCTCTACGGACAGATTGTACGAGCAGTACTTC. The encoded protein is CAISEPSSTDRLYEQYF.

V gene TRBV28 combines with J gene TRBJ1-5; a weak D match, TRBD1 (5 bases). This CDR3 contains 14 residues. Per germline, CDR1 MDHEN and CDR2 SYDVKM. V lost 7 bases, J lost 7 bases, and 17 bases lay in between. This CDR3 is CASTSGGRGQPQHF. The CDR3 DNA follows: TGTGCCAGCACCTCGGGGGGGAGAGGGCAGCCCCAGCATTTT.

The chain joins TRBV2 to TRBJ2-7; a weak D match, TRBD2 (6 bases). The CDR3 is made up of 14 amino acids. The germline gives CDR1 SNHLY, CDR2 FYNNEI. Between the trimmed V and J ends, which lost 7 bases and 6 bases, there was a span of 19 bases. CDR3 sequence: CASKGTPEDVEQYF. CDR3 DNA: TGTGCCAGCAAGGGGACTCCCGAAGACGTCGAGCAGTACTTC.

The chain employs TRBV30 and TRBJ2-1, with D tentatively TRBD2 (6 bases). This CDR3 has 18 residues. The germline V and J ends were trimmed by 0 bases and 0 bases, with 18 bases remaining between them. The germline CDR1 and CDR2 sequences are GTSNPN and SVGIG (reference sequence). The CDR3 nucleotides are TGTGCCTGGAGTGTATTCGGTAGAGGAGGGGCCTCCTACAATGAGCAGTTCTTC. Translating gives CAWSVFGRGGASYNEQFF.

The chain has TRBV4-1 and TRBJ2-5; tentatively, D is TRBD1 (5 bases). Gene TRBJ2-7 matches the end of the DNA better, so the J call may be wrong. The germline V gene has CDR1 MGHRA and CDR2 YSYEKL. CDR3 size: 15 residues. The CDR3 protein is CASSQVTGSNYEQYF. CDR3 DNA: TGCGCCAGCAGCCAAGTCACAGGTAGTAACTACGAGCAGTACTTC.

The rearrangement uses TRBV6-1 and TRBJ2-7, with 9 bases fitting TRBD1. V shed 5 bases, J shed 4 bases, and the junction held 9 bases outside the gene matches. Per the germline V gene, CDR1 is MNHNS and CDR2 is SASEGT. The CDR3 has 15 residues. CDR3 coding DNA: TGTGCCAGCAGTCAAAACCCTGGACAGGGGTACGAGCAGTACTTC. Protein sequence: CASSQNPGQGYEQYF.

V usage is TRBV13 and J usage is TRBJ2-7, with 9 nucleotides matching TRBD2. This CDR3 has 15 residues. V lost 4 bases and J lost 0; bases outside the gene matches: 4. The germline V gene has CDR1 PRHDT and CDR2 FYEKMQ (reference sequence). DNA for the CDR3: TGTGCCAGCAGCTCTCTAGCGGGGAGCTCCTACGAGCAGTACTTC. Protein product: CASSSLAGSSYEQYF.

The chain couples TRBV6-6 to TRBJ1-5; D not certain. Germline CDR1 reads MNHNY; CDR2 reads SVGAGI (reference sequence). This CDR3 comprises 12 residues. V was pared by 0 bases and J by 8 bases, with 5 bases between. The CDR3: CASSYSTEPQHF. CDR3 in DNA: TGTGCCAGCAGTTACTCGACTGAGCCCCAGCATTTT.

The chain has TRBV27 and TRBJ2-3; 12 positions match TRBD1. The germline gives CDR1 MNHEY, CDR2 SMNVEV (reference sequence). CDR3 length equals 14 residues. Trimming cost V 6 bases and J 7 bases; bases outside gene matches: 5. The CDR3 here is CASRRGQGANTQYF. The CDR3 DNA sequence: TGTGCCAGCAGAAGGGGACAGGGGGCGAATACGCAGTATTTT.

This clone was seen a handful of times. The chain uses TRBV28 and TRBJ2-3, with 10 bases matching TRBD1. V lost 3 bases, J lost 2 bases, and 2 bases stayed unmatched. The germline gives CDR1 MDHEN, CDR2 SYDVKM. The CDR3 totals 15 residues. The CDR3 region is CASSFDRGLTDTQYF. CDR3 bases: TGTGCCAGCAGTTTTGACAGGGGGCTCACAGATACGCAGTATTTT.

This clone was seen only a few times. The V gene is TRBV25-1, the J gene TRBJ1-1; 9 bases agree with TRBD1. J was trimmed by 5 bases and V by 6 bases; bases with no gene match: 4. The CDR3 has 13 residues. Germline V CDR1 and CDR2: MGHDK, SYGVNS. The CDR3 here is CASRGQGKTEAFF. Written as DNA, the CDR3 is TGTGCCAGCAGGGGACAGGGAAAGACTGAAGCTTTCTTT.

This sequence joins TRBV6-5 and TRBJ1-2; D may be TRBD1 (5 bases). This CDR3 comprises 14 residues. V lost 10 bases and J lost 4, with 19 bases in between. Germline V gives CDR1 MNHEY, CDR2 SVGAGI. CDR3 nucleotide sequence: TGTGCCACCGAAATTCCGGGGGAGAGCTATGGCTACACCTTC. The encoded protein is CATEIPGESYGYTF.